The rows below give T cell receptor beta chains drawn from one sample of a study of blood T cell repertoires in COVID-19. Sequencing used immunoSEQ multiplex PCR; TCRdb keeps in-frame clones, though not all of them. The sample comprises under 200,000 clones, roughly 77% of which are singletons, and 6% to 7.5% rests with the top ten. The sequencing sample was made of peripheral blood. The receptors come from a man between 70 and 80 years old with active or convalescent COVID-19. The CDR3 runs from the conserved cysteine through the conserved F or W. The D gene is left open where the match is weak. Expanded clones get a size class; other rows say once, few or many, or leave the size out.

V gene: TRBV6-5
D gene: -
J gene: TRBJ1-2
clone size: -
CDR3 DNA: TGTGCCAGCAGAGAGCCTTCTATTGGCTACACCTTC
CDR3 protein: CASREPSIGYTF

V gene: TRBV29-1
D gene: TRBD1
J gene: TRBJ1-1
clone size: -
CDR3 DNA: TGCAGCGTTGTTGTACAGGGGGGCACTGAAGCTTTCTTT
CDR3 protein: CSVVVQGGTEAFF

V gene: TRBV29-1
D gene: -
J gene: TRBJ2-7
clone size: -
CDR3 DNA: TGCAGCGTCGCCAGGGGAGGGGACTCGCCGGGAGAGCAGTACTTC
CDR3 protein: CSVARGGDSPGEQYF

V gene: TRBV9
D gene: TRBD1
J gene: TRBJ2-1
clone size: -
CDR3 DNA: TGTGCCAGCAGCGTAGCGACAGGGAACAATGAGCAGTTCTTC
CDR3 protein: CASSVATGNNEQFF

V gene: TRBV6-2/TRBV6-3
D gene: -
J gene: TRBJ1-1
clone size: -
CDR3 DNA: TGTGCCAGCAGTTATGTTCCGCAGGGATTTGCTAACACTGAAGCTTTCTTT
CDR3 protein: CASSYVPQGFANTEAFF

V gene: TRBV2
D gene: -
J gene: TRBJ2-7
clone size: -
CDR3 DNA: TGTGCCAGCAGTCAGGGGCTTTCGAGCTCCTACGAGCAGTACTTC
CDR3 protein: CASSQGLSSSYEQYF

V gene: TRBV4-1
D gene: -
J gene: TRBJ2-1
clone size: -
CDR3 DNA: TGCGCCAGCAGCCCAATCAGCCGGGAGAGGGAGAATGAGCAGTTCTTC
CDR3 protein: CASSPISRERENEQFF

V gene: TRBV30
D gene: -
J gene: TRBJ2-5
clone size: -
CDR3 DNA: TGTGCCTGGAGTTCCGCGGCCGGAGAGACCCAGTACTTC
CDR3 protein: CAWSSAAGETQYF

V gene: TRBV27
D gene: -
J gene: TRBJ2-1
clone size: -
CDR3 DNA: TGTGCCAGCAGCCCAAGCCGGGGGAGCTCCTACAATGAGCAGTTCTTC
CDR3 protein: CASSPSRGSSYNEQFF

V gene: TRBV4-1
D gene: TRBD2
J gene: TRBJ2-3
clone size: -
CDR3 DNA: TGCGCCAGCAGCCAAGGACTAGCGGGAAGGAGAGATACGCAGTATTTT
CDR3 protein: CASSQGLAGRRDTQYF

V gene: TRBV3-1/TRBV3-2
D gene: -
J gene: TRBJ2-1
clone size: -
CDR3 DNA: TGTGCCAGCAGCCCTCTGGACGGGAGCTCCTACAATGAGCAGTTCTTC
CDR3 protein: CASSPLDGSSYNEQFF

V gene: TRBV15
D gene: -
J gene: TRBJ2-7
clone size: -
CDR3 DNA: TGTGCCACCAGCAGAGATATGGATTCAGGGAACTCCTACGAGCAGTACTTC
CDR3 protein: CATSRDMDSGNSYEQYF

V gene: TRBV11-3
D gene: -
J gene: TRBJ1-2
clone size: -
CDR3 DNA: TGTGCCAGCAGCTTAGGAAAGCCGGGTCATGGCTACACCTTC
CDR3 protein: CASSLGKPGHGYTF

V gene: TRBV18
D gene: -
J gene: TRBJ1-2
clone size: -
CDR3 DNA: TGTGCCAGCTCAGTCGACGCGGGGGATGCTGGCTACACCTTC
CDR3 protein: CASSVDAGDAGYTF

V gene: TRBV29-1
D gene: TRBD2
J gene: TRBJ2-1
clone size: once
CDR3 DNA: TGCAGCGTTTCCGGGACTAGCGGTTACAATGAGCAGTTCTTC
CDR3 protein: CSVSGTSGYNEQFF

V gene: TRBV3-1/TRBV3-2
D gene: -
J gene: TRBJ1-2
clone size: -
CDR3 DNA: TGTGCCAGCAGTCACTATAGGGGTACCTATGGCTACACCTTC
CDR3 protein: CASSHYRGTYGYTF

V gene: TRBV4-1
D gene: TRBD1
J gene: TRBJ2-1
clone size: -
CDR3 DNA: TGCGCCAGCAGCCAACCAAAGGACCGGGACAGTGGCAATACTGAGCAGTTCTTC
CDR3 protein: CASSQPKDRDSGNTEQFF

V gene: TRBV19
D gene: -
J gene: TRBJ2-2
clone size: -
CDR3 DNA: TGTGCCAGTGTTCCGCTAGCTGGGAACACCGGGGAGCTGTTTTTT
CDR3 protein: CASVPLAGNTGELFF

V gene: TRBV19
D gene: -
J gene: TRBJ1-1
clone size: -
CDR3 DNA: TGTGCCAGTCGGGAAAGAAACACTGAAGCTTTCTTT
CDR3 protein: CASRERNTEAFF

V gene: TRBV5-1
D gene: -
J gene: TRBJ2-1
clone size: few
CDR3 DNA: TGCGCCAGCAGCTTGGCCGGCGGGGTTTCCTACAATGAGCAGTTCTTC
CDR3 protein: CASSLAGGVSYNEQFF

V gene: TRBV7-9
D gene: TRBD2
J gene: TRBJ2-1
clone size: -
CDR3 DNA: TGTGCCAGCACGACCGGGACTAGCGGGGACAATGAGCAGTTCTTC
CDR3 protein: CASTTGTSGDNEQFF

V gene: TRBV27
D gene: -
J gene: TRBJ2-1
clone size: once
CDR3 DNA: TGTGCCAGCATTGGATTTCGGGGAGTAAGTAGTTGGGAGCAGTTCTTC
CDR3 protein: CASIGFRGVSSWEQFF

V gene: TRBV6-1
D gene: -
J gene: TRBJ1-3
clone size: -
CDR3 DNA: TGTGCCAGCAGTGAAGCTTATTCTGGAAACACCATATATTTT
CDR3 protein: CASSEAYSGNTIYF

V gene: TRBV5-1
D gene: TRBD1
J gene: TRBJ2-7
clone size: -
CDR3 DNA: TGCGCCAGCAGCTTGGCGGGACAGGGGTTAATGAGCGAGCAGTACTTC
CDR3 protein: CASSLAGQGLMSEQYF